One and the same sample provided the 16 T cell receptor beta chains below, sequenced in a study of blood T cell repertoires in COVID-19. The data were produced by immunoSEQ multiplex PCR, yet TCRdb's version contains in-frame clones alone and is incomplete. This sample carries around 370,000 clones, 90% to 95% of them seen once, and the ten largest clones take roughly 3.4%. The material sequenced was peripheral blood. These receptors were obtained from a woman under 30 who had recovered from COVID-19.

The genes are TRBV6-2 or TRBV6-3 and TRBJ2-5; unclear D gene. This CDR3 is 13 amino acids long. Germline CDR1 MNHEY, CDR2 SVGEGT. Trimming took 2 bases from V and 0 from J, leaving 4 bases between them. Here the CDR3 reads CASSYPNQETQYF. The CDR3 DNA sequence: TGTGCCAGCAGTTACCCTAACCAAGAGACCCAGTACTTC.

V usage is TRBV6-1 and J usage is TRBJ1-2; D uncertain. Germline-derived CDR1 and CDR2 are MNHNS and SASEGT. There are 15 residues in the CDR3. The V gene lost 1 base and the J gene lost 3 bases, with 12 bases spanning the gap. The CDR3 reads CASSEVLFPDYGYTF. Written as DNA, the CDR3 is TGTGCCAGCAGTGAAGTATTGTTTCCGGACTATGGCTACACCTTC.

The chain combines TRBV7-2 with TRBJ2-7; D not certain. The germline V and J ends were trimmed by 1 base and 7 bases, with 11 bases remaining between them. Looked up from germline, CDR1 is SGHTA and CDR2 is FQGNSA. The CDR3 is 13 residues long. CDR3 sequence: CASSLDPAGEQYV. The CDR3 coding sequence is TGTGCCAGCAGCTTAGACCCGGCCGGGGAGCAGTACGTC.

This chain joins TRBV19 and TRBJ2-5, with 9 nucleotides matching TRBD1. CDR3 length: 14 residues. Germline V lookup: CDR1 LNHDA, CDR2 SQIVND (reference sequence). J gave up 1 base and V 4 bases, and 1 base lay outside the gene matches. CDR3 protein: CASSTGQGQETQYF. The DNA of the CDR3 is TGTGCCAGTAGTACGGGACAGGGCCAAGAGACCCAGTACTTC.

This clone has more than one count but fewer than ten. The J gene is TRBJ2-7, the V gene TRBV5-8, with unresolved D. V was cut by 5 bases and J by 1 base, with 7 bases left in between. Germline assignment: CDR1 SGHTS and CDR2 YDEGEE. The CDR3 is 12 residues long. CDR3 region: CASRRPSYEQYV. DNA for the CDR3: TGTGCCAGCAGGAGGCCATCCTACGAGCAGTACGTC.

The chain carries TRBV13 and TRBJ1-1, with 7 bases aligning to TRBD1. Germline CDR1 and CDR2: PRHDT and FYEKMQ (reference sequence). V dropped 4 bases and J dropped 1; count of bases not matched to a gene: 3. This CDR3 region has 14 residues. CDR3 DNA sequence: TGTGCCAGCAGCTGGGGACAGAGGAACACTGAAGCTTTCTTT. Translated: CASSWGQRNTEAFF.

This chain uses TRBV5-4 with TRBJ2-1; 7 nucleotides agree with TRBD1. The CDR3 covers 16 residues. Germline V lookup: CDR1 SGHNT, CDR2 YYREEE (reference sequence). The ends lost 4 bases at V and 8 bases at J; junction bases unmatched: 15. The CDR3 sequence is CASSRGGTEGADEQFF. The CDR3 DNA sequence: TGTGCCAGCAGCCGAGGTGGGACAGAGGGCGCGGATGAGCAGTTCTTC.

The chain uses TRBV4-3 and TRBJ2-3; TRBD1 might be the D (6 bases). Trimming took 1 base from V and 4 from J, leaving 18 bases between them. The CDR3 totals 17 residues. CDR1 LGHNA and CDR2 YSLEER come from the germline V gene. CDR3 sequence reads: CASSQGGTLESPDTQYF. The CDR3 DNA sequence: TGCGCCAGCAGCCAAGGAGGGACACTCGAATCTCCAGATACGCAGTATTTT.

The gene calls are TRBV7-2 and TRBJ1-1; D call uncertain. V lost 1 base, J lost 0 bases, and 6 bases lay in between. This CDR3 has 14 amino acids. CDR1 is SGHTA and CDR2 is FQGNSA in the germline V gene. The CDR3: CASSLVTVNTEAFF. CDR3 nucleotide sequence: TGTGCCAGCAGCTTAGTTACAGTGAACACTGAAGCTTTCTTT.

The chain recombines TRBV6-5 with TRBJ1-1; no clear D. CDR1 is MNHEY, CDR2 SVGAGI, per germline. The ends were cut back, 4 bases at V and 8 bases at J, with 11 bases in the middle. The CDR3 is made up of 12 amino acids. CDR3 in amino acids: CASSSEGREAFF. Here the CDR3 DNA reads TGTGCCAGCAGTTCGGAGGGAAGGGAAGCTTTCTTT.

This chain links TRBV2 with TRBJ2-5, with a possible D match to TRBD2 (6 bases). The CDR3 has 13 amino acids. From germline, CDR1 is SNHLY and CDR2 FYNNEI. Trimming cost V 5 bases and J 6 bases, with 13 bases left between them. The CDR3 sequence: CASSQEGTQTQYF. For the CDR3, the DNA is TGTGCCAGCAGTCAGGAGGGGACGCAGACCCAGTACTTC.

This clone was counted a single time. V is TRBV30 and J is TRBJ1-2; 7 bases match TRBD1. With 0 bases clipped from V and 13 bases from J, the junction kept 14 bases outside the gene matches. The germline CDR1 and CDR2 sequences are GTSNPN and SVGIG (reference sequence). CDR3 length: 14 residues. Here the CDR3 reads CAWSVEGAGVGCTF. The CDR3 DNA reads as TGTGCCTGGAGTGTTGAGGGGGCGGGTGTGGGGTGCACCTTC. Using reference TRBV30 and TRBJ1-2 for the parts outside the CDR3, the full variable domain is SQTIHQWPATLVQPVGSPLSLECTVEGTSNPNLYWYRQAAGRGLQLLFYSVGIGQISSEVPQNLSASRPQDRQFILSSKKLLLSDSGFYLCAWSVEGAGVGCTFGSGTRLTVV.

The genes are TRBV30 and TRBJ1-2; TRBD1 might be the D (6 bases). Trimming removed 4 bases from V and 0 bases from J, with 9 bases in between. The CDR3 has 13 residues. The germline V gene has CDR1 GTSNPN and CDR2 SVGIG (reference sequence). This CDR3 reads CAWTEGANYGYTF. Here the CDR3 DNA reads TGTGCCTGGACCGAGGGGGCTAACTATGGCTACACCTTC.

The J gene is TRBJ1-1, the V gene TRBV15, with D tentatively TRBD1 (5 bases). CDR3 length equals 13 residues. Trimming removed 0 bases from V and 4 bases from J, with 6 bases in between. Germline CDR1 and CDR2: LNHNV and YYDKDF (reference sequence). The CDR3 is CATSRDRGTEAFF. CDR3 bases: TGTGCCACCAGCAGAGATAGGGGCACTGAAGCTTTCTTT.

This clone was found once. This sequence joins TRBV6-5 and TRBJ2-5; TRBD2 might be the D (8 bases). V dropped 6 bases and J dropped 4 bases, with 18 bases sitting between them. In germline, CDR1 is MNHEY, CDR2 SVGAGI. The CDR3 length is 15 residues. The CDR3 protein is CASRSTGAGGETQYF. CDR3 DNA: TGTGCCAGCAGATCAACAGGGGCGGGAGGAGAGACCCAGTACTTC.

J is TRBJ1-1 and V is TRBV18; 7 bases align to TRBD1. Germline V gene data show CDR1 as KGHSH and CDR2 as LQKENI. The CDR3 contains 12 residues. V was clipped by 0 bases and J by 11 bases; unmatched bases: 3. The CDR3, as DNA: TGTGCCAGCTCACCACCCGACAGGGTGGCTTTCTTT. It is translated as CASSPPDRVAFF.